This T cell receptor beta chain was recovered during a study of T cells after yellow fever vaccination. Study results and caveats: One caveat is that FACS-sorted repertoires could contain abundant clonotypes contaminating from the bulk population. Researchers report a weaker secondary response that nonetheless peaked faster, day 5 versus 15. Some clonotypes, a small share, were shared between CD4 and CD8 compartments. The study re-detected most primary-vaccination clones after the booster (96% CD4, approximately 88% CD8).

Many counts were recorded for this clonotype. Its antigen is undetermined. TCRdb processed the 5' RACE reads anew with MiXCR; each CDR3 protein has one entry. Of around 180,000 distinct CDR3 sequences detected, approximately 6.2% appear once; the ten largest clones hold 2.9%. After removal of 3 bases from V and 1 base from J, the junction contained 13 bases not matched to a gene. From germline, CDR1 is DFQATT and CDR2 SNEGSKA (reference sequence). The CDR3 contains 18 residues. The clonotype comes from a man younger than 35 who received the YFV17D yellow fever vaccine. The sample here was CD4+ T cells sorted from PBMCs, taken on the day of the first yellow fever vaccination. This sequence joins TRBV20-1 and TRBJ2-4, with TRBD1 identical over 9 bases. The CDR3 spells CSASPPGQGFSAKNIQYF. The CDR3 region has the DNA TGCAGTGCTAGCCCCCCGGGACAGGGTTTCTCTGCCAAAAACATTCAGTACTTC.